These 5 T cell receptor beta chains originate from one sample sequenced in a study of T cell responses to AZD1222 COVID-19 vaccine. The method was immunoSEQ multiplex PCR; TCRdb's version includes in-frame clones alone and lacks a portion of them. This table has under 150,000 clones, around 92% appearing once. The specimen comprised peripheral blood, sampled on day 0 of AZD1222 vaccination. Receptors originate from an adult in good health.

The chain is built from TRBV2 and TRBJ2-1; D unresolved. Per germline, CDR1 SNHLY and CDR2 FYNNEI. Trimming removed 0 bases from V and 7 bases from J, with 4 bases in between. This CDR3 region has 12 residues. This CDR3 is CASSEAGNEQFF. The CDR3 DNA is TGTGCCAGCAGTGAAGCGGGTAATGAGCAGTTCTTC.

The chain joins TRBV9 to TRBJ2-7; 7 nucleotides line up with TRBD2. This CDR3 has 17 amino acids. After removal of 4 bases from V and 3 bases from J, the junction contained 16 bases not matched to a gene. Germline V lookup: CDR1 SGDLS, CDR2 YYNGEE. The CDR3 region is CASSPRSGTFADYEQYF. CDR3 sequence (DNA): TGTGCCAGCAGCCCAAGAAGCGGGACCTTTGCGGACTACGAGCAGTACTTC.

V gene TRBV28 combines with J gene TRBJ1-5; D unclear. CDR1 MDHEN and CDR2 SYDVKM come from the germline V gene. V was clipped by 4 bases and J by 2 bases, with 15 bases between them. The CDR3 has 16 amino acids. The CDR3 bases are TGTGCCAGCAGTTCGTTTTCGGGGTCGGGCAATCAGCCCCAGCATTTT. Translated, it gives CASSSFSGSGNQPQHF.

V usage is TRBV24-1 and J usage is TRBJ2-2; 11 nucleotides match TRBD1. Germline lookup yields CDR1 KGHDR and CDR2 SFDVKD. The J segment lost 5 bases and the V segment lost 2 bases, leaving 3 bases of the junction unmatched. The CDR3 runs 16 residues. The CDR3 coding sequence is TGTGCCACCAGTGATTATGGACAGGGGGCTACCGGGGAGCTGTTTTTT. Protein product: CATSDYGQGATGELFF.

In DNA form, the CDR3 reads TGCGCCAGCAGCTTGGGTATCGGTTGGCAGACCAGTAACTATGGCTACACCTTC. It encodes CASSLGIGWQTSNYGYTF. V gene TRBV5-1 combines with J gene TRBJ1-2, with no clear D. Germline V gene data show CDR1 as SGHRS and CDR2 as YFSETQ. The CDR3 runs to 18 residues. Trimming stripped 0 bases from V and 1 base from J, with 19 bases between.